The TCR beta chain under discussion was sequenced for a study of blood T cells in healthy people across ages. A second roughly 6 to 11 cycle PCR used barcoded and J-beta primers. One entry per CDR3 protein results from TCRdb running MiXCR on the 5' RACE reads. Altogether approximately 2,000,000 distinct CDR3 sequences are present, around 40% being singletons, with the ten largest covering 23%. Approximately 9.4 milliliters was the volume of peripheral blood drawn from each donor. Between the trimmed V and J ends, which lost 1 base and 1 base, there was a span of 7 bases. This CDR3 spans 14 amino acids. Germline CDR1 and CDR2: LNHNV and YYDKDF (reference sequence).

The TCR sequence derives from a human donor in good health. The sample was blood. The rearrangement uses TRBV15 and TRBJ2-5; D not certain. The DNA for the CDR3 is TGTGCCACCAGCAGAGTCCGGACCCAAGAGACCCAGTACTTC. Encoded protein: CATSRVRTQETQYF.